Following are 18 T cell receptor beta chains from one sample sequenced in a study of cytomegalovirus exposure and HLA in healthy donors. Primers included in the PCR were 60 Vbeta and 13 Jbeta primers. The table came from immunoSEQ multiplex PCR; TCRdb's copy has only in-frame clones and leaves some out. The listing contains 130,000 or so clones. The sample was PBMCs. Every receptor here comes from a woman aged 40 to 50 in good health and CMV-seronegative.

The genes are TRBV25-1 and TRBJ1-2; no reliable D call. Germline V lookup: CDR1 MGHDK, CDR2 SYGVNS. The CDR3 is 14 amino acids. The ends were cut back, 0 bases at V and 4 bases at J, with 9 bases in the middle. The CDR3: CASSEYKQPYGYTF. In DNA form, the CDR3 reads TGTGCCAGCAGTGAATATAAACAGCCCTATGGCTACACCTTC.

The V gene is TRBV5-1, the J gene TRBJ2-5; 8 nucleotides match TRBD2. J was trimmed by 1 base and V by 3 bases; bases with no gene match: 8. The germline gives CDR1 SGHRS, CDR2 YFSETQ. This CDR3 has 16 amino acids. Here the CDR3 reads CASSSAGALGQETQYF. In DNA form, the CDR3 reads TGCGCCAGCAGCTCAGCGGGGGCCCTAGGCCAAGAGACCCAGTACTTC.

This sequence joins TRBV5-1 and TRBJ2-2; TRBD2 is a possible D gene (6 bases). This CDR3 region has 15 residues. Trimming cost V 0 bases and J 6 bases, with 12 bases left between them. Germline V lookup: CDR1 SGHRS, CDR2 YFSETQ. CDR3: CASSLAGGIPGELFF. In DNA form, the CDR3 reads TGCGCCAGCAGCTTGGCCGGGGGAATCCCCGGGGAGCTGTTTTTT.

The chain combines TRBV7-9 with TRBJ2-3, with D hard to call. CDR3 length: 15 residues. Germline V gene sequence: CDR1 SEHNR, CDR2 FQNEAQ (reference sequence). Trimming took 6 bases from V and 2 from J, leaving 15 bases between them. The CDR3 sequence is CASSRSPEHTDTQYF. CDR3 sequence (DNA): TGTGCCAGCAGTCGCTCCCCCGAACACACAGATACGCAGTATTTT.

The CDR3, as DNA: TGTGCCAGCAGACAGACTAGCGGGGGGGAGCAGTTCTTC. It specifies CASRQTSGGEQFF. V gene TRBV2 combines with J gene TRBJ2-1; 13 nucleotides agree with TRBD2. This CDR3 is built from 13 residues. CDR1 is SNHLY and CDR2 is FYNNEI in the germline V gene. V shed 6 bases, J shed 10 bases, and the junction held 3 bases outside the gene matches.

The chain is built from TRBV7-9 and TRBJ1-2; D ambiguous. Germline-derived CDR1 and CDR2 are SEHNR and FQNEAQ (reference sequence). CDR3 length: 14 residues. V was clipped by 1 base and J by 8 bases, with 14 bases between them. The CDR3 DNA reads TGTGCCAGCAGCTTAGAAATCGGAGGGAGAGGCTACACCTTC. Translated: CASSLEIGGRGYTF.

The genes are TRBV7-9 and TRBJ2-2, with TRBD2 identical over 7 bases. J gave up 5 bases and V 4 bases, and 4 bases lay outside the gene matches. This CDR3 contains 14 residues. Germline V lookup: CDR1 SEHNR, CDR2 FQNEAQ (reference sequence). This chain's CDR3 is CASSSRGGTGELFF. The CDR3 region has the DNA TGTGCCAGCAGCTCCCGGGGAGGGACCGGGGAGCTGTTTTTT.

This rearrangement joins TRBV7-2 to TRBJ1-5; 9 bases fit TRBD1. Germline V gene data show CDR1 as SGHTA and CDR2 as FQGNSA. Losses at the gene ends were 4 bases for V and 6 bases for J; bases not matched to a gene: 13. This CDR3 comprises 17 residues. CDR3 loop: CASSSPDGTGLGQPQHF. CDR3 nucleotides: TGTGCCAGCAGCTCCCCGGATGGGACAGGGCTTGGTCAGCCCCAGCATTTT.

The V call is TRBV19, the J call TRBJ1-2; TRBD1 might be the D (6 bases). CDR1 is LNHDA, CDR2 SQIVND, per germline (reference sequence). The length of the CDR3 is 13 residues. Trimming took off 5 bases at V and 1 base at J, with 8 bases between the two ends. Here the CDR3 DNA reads TGTGCCAGTAGTGTGGACAGTAACTATGGCTACACCTTC. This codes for CASSVDSNYGYTF.

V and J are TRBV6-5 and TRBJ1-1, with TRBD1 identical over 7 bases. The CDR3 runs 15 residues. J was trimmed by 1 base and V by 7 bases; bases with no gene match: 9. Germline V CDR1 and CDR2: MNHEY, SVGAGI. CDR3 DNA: TGTGCCAGCACTCCCCCAGGGGGGTGGAACACTGAAGCTTTCTTT. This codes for CASTPPGGWNTEAFF.

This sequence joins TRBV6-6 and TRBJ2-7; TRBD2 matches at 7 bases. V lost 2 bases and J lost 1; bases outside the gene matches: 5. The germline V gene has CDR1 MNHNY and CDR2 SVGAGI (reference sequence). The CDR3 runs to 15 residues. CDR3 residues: CASSYIQGGSYEQYF. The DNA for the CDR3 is TGTGCCAGCAGTTACATCCAGGGAGGGTCCTACGAGCAGTACTTC.

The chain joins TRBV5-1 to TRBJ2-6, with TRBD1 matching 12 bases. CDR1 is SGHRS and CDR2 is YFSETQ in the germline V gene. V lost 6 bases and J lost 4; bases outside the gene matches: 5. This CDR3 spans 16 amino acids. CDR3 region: CASTRDRGPGANVLTF. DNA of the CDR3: TGCGCCAGCACCCGGGACAGGGGGCCCGGGGCCAACGTCCTGACTTTC.

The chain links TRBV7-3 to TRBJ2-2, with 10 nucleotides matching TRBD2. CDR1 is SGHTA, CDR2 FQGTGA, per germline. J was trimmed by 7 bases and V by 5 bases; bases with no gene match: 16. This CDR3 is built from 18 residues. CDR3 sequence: CASSHLTHSGGANGELFF. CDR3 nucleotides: TGTGCCAGCAGCCATCTAACTCACAGCGGGGGGGCGAACGGGGAGCTGTTTTTT. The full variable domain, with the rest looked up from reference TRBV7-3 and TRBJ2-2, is GAGVSQTPSNKVTEKGKYVELRCDPISGHTALYWYRQSLGQGPEFLIYFQGTGAADDSGLPNDRFFAVRPEGSVSTLKIQRTERGDSAVYLCASSHLTHSGGANGELFFGEGSRLTVL.

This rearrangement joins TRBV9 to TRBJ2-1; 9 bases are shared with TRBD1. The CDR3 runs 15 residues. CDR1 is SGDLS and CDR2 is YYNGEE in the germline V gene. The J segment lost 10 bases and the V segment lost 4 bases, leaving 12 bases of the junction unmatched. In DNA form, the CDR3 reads TGTGCCAGCAGCCCCGGGACAGGGTATGAGGGAGAGCAGTTCTTC. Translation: CASSPGTGYEGEQFF.

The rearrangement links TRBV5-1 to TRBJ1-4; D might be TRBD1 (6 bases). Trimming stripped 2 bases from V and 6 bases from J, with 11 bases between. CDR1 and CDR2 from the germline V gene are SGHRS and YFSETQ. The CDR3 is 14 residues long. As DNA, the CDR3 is TGCGCCAGCAGCTTATGGGGGCAGGATGAAAAACTGTTTTTT. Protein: CASSLWGQDEKLFF. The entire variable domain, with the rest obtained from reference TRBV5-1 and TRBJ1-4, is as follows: KAGVTQTPRYLIKTRGQQVTLSCSPISGHRSVSWYQQTPGQGLQFLFEYFSETQRNKGNFPGRFSGRQFSNSRSEMNVSTLELGDSALYLCASSLWGQDEKLFFGSGTQLSVL.

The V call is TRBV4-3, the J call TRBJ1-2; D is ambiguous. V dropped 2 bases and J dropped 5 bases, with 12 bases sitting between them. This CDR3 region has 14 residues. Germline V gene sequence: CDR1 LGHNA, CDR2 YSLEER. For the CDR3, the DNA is TGCGCCAGCAGCCAAACACCCGGGGTTTATGGCTACACCTTC. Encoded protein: CASSQTPGVYGYTF.

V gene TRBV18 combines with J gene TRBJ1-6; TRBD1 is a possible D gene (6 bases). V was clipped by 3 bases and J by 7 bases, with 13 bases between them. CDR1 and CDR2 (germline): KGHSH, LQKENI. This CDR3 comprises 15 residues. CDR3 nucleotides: TGTGCCAGCTCACCCACACAGGGTAACAATTCACCCCTCCACTTT. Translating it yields CASSPTQGNNSPLHF.

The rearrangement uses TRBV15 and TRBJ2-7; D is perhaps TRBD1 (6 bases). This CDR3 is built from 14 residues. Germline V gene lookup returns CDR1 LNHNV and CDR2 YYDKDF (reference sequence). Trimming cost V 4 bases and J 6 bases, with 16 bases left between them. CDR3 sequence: CATSKGVLRSEQYV. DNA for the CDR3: TGTGCCACCAGCAAGGGGGTTTTAAGAAGCGAGCAGTACGTC.